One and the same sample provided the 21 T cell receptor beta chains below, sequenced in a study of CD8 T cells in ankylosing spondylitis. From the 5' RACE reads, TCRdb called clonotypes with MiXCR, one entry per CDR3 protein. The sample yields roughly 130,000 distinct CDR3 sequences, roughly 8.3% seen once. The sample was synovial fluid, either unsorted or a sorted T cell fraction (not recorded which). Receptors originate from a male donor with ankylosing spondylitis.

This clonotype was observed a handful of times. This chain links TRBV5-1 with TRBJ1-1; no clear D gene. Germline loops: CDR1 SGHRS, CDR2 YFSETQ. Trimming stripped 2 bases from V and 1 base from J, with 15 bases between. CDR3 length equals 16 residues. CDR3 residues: CASSLSSGDTNTEAFF. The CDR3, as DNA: TGCGCCAGCAGCTTATCTTCGGGAGATACGAACACTGAAGCTTTCTTT.

The DNA of the CDR3 is TGTGCCAGCAGCGGGGACAGGGGCAATCAGCCCCAGCATTTT. Amino acid sequence: CASSGDRGNQPQHF. The chain carries TRBV7-2 and TRBJ1-5, with 9 bases that match TRBD1. J lost 2 bases, V lost 5 bases, and 1 base had no gene match. The CDR3 runs 14 residues. Per the germline V gene, CDR1 is SGHTA and CDR2 is FQGNSA. The whole variable domain, remainder taken from reference TRBV7-2 and TRBJ1-5, is GAGVSQSPSNKVTEKGKDVELRCDPISGHTALYWYRQSLGQGLEFLIYFQGNSAPDKSGLPSDRFSAERTGGSVSTLTIQRTQQEDSAVYLCASSGDRGNQPQHFGDGTRLSIL.

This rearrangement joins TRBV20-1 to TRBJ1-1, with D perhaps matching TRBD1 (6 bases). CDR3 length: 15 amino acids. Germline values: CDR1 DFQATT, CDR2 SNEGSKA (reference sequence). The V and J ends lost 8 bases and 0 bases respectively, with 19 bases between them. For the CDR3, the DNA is TGCAGTCCCCCCGGGGGCCTTGGATTGAACACTGAAGCTTTCTTT. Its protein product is CSPPGGLGLNTEAFF.

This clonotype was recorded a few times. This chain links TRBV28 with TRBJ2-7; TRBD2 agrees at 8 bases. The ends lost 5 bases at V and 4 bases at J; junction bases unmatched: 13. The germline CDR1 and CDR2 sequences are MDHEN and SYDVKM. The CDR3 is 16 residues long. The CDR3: CASSPPPAGDGYEQYF. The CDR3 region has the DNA TGTGCCAGCAGTCCCCCCCCAGCGGGGGACGGGTACGAGCAGTACTTC. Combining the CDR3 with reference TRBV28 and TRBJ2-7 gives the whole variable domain DVKVTQSSRYLVKRTGEKVFLECVQDMDHENMFWYRQDPGLGLRLIYFSYDVKMKEKGDIPEGYSVSREKKERFSLILESASTNQTSMYLCASSPPPAGDGYEQYFGPGTRLTVT.

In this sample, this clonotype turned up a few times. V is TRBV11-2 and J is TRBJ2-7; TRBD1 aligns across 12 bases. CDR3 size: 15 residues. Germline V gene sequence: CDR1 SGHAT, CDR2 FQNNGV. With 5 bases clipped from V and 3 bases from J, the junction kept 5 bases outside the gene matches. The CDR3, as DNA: TGTGCCAGCAGCCCCGGGACAGGGGGCAGCTACGAGCAGTACTTC. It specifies CASSPGTGGSYEQYF.

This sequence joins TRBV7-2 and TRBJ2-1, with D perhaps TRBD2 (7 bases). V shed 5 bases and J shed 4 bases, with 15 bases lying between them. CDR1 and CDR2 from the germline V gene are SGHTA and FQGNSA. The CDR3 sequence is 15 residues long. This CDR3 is CASSPRRGGYNEQFF. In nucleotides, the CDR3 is TGTGCCAGCAGCCCCCGGAGGGGGGGATACAATGAGCAGTTCTTC.

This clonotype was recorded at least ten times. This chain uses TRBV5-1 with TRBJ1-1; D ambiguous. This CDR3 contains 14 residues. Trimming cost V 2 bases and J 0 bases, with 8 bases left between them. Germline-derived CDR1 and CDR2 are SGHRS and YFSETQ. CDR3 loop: CASSLRAMNTEAFF. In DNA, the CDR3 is TGCGCCAGCAGCTTACGGGCTATGAACACTGAAGCTTTCTTT.

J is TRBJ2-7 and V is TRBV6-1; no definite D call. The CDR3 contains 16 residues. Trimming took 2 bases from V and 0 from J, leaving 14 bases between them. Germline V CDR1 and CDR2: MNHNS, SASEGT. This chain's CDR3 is CASSEYSLGPSYEQYF. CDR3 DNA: TGTGCCAGCAGTGAATATTCTTTGGGTCCCTCCTACGAGCAGTACTTC.

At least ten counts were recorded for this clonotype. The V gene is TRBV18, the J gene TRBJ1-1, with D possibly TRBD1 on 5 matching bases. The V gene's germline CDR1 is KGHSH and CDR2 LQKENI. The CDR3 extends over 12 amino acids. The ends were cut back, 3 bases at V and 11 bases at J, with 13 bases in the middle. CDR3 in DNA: TGTGCCAGCTCACCTAACACAGGAAACGCTTTCTTT. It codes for CASSPNTGNAFF.

CDR3 sequence reads: CASRLPTPDPEAFF. CDR3 in DNA: TGCGCCAGCCGGCTCCCGACCCCTGACCCTGAAGCTTTCTTT. The chain employs TRBV10-1 and TRBJ1-1; D is unclear. The germline gives CDR1 WNHNN, CDR2 SYGVQD (reference sequence). The V and J ends lost 8 bases and 6 bases respectively, with 19 bases between them. CDR3 size: 14 residues.

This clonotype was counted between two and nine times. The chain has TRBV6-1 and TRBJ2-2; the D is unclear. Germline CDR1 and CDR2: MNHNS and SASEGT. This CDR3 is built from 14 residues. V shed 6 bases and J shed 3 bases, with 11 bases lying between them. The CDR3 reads CASSRPRDTGELFF. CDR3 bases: TGTGCCAGCAGCCGGCCGAGAGACACCGGGGAGCTGTTTTTT.

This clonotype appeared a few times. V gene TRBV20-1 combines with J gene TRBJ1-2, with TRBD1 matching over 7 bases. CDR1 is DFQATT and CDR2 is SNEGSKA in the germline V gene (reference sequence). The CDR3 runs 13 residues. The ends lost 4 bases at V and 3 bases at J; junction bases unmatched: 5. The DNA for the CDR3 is TGCAGTGCTACCCGGGACAGCTACTATGGCTACACCTTC. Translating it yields CSATRDSYYGYTF.

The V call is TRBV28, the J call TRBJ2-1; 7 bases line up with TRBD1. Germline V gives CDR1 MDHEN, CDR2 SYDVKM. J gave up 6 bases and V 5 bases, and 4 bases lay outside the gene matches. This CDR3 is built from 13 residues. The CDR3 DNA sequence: TGTGCCAGCAGTGAGGGGGCGCGCAATGAGCAGTTCTTC. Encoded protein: CASSEGARNEQFF.

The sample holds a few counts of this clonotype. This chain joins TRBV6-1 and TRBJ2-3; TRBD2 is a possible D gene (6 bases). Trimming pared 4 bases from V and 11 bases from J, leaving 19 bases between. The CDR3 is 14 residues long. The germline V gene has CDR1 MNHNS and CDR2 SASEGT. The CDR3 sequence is CASSVDLGGRRQYF. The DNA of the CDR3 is TGTGCCAGCAGTGTTGATTTGGGGGGACGCAGGCAGTATTTT.

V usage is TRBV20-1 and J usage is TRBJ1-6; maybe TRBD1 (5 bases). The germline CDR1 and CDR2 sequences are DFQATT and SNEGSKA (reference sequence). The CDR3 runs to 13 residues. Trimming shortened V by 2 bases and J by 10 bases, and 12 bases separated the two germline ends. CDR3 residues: CSARLTGHSPLHF. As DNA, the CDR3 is TGCAGTGCTAGACTAACAGGACACTCACCCCTCCACTTT.

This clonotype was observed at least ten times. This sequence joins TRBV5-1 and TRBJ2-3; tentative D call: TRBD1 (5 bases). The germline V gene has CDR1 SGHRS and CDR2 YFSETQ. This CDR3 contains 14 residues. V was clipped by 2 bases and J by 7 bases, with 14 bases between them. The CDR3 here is CASSFTLDSNTQYF. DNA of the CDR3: TGCGCCAGCAGCTTCACCCTCGACAGCAATACGCAGTATTTT.

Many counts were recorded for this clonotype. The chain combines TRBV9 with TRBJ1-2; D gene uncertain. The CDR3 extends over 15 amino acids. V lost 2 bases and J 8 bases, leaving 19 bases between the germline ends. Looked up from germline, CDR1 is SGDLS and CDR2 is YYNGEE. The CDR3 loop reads CASSVGRASSFGYTF. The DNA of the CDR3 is TGTGCCAGCAGCGTTGGTCGGGCCTCCTCGTTCGGCTACACCTTC.

For the CDR3, the DNA is TGTGCCAGCAGTTTTAGGGGGCGGGGGAGCAATCAGCCCCAGCATTTT. Residues: CASSFRGRGSNQPQHF. The chain recombines TRBV12-3 or TRBV12-4 with TRBJ1-5; TRBD1 agrees at 7 bases. The CDR3 consists of 16 residues. The J segment lost 1 base and the V segment lost 3 bases, leaving 6 bases of the junction unmatched.

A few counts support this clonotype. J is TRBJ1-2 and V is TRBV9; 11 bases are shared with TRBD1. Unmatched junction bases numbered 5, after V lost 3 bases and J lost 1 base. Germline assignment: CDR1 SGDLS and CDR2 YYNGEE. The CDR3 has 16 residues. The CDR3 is CASSGTGGIVNYGYTF. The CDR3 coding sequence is TGTGCCAGCAGCGGGACAGGGGGCATCGTTAACTATGGCTACACCTTC.

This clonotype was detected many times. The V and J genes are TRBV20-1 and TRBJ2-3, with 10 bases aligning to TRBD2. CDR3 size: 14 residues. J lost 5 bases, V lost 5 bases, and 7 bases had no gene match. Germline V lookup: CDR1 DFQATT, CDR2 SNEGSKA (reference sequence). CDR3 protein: CSAEVAGGGDTQYF. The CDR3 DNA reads TGCAGTGCTGAAGTAGCGGGAGGTGGAGATACGCAGTATTTT.

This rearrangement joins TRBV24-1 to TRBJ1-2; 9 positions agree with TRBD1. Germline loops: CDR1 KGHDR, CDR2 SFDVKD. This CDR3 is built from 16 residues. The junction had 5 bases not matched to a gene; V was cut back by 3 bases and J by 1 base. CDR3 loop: CATSDAGTGLNYGYTF. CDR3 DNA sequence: TGTGCCACCAGTGATGCCGGGACAGGGCTTAACTATGGCTACACCTTC.